This T cell receptor (beta chain) is from a study of blood T cell repertoires in COVID-19. About the research overall: Researchers got acute and convalescent COVID-19 samples from the United States, Italy and Spain.

The length of the CDR3 is 15 residues. V gave up 3 bases and J gave up 3 bases, with 14 bases separating them. In germline, CDR1 is SEHNR, CDR2 FQNEAQ (reference sequence). Donors of Cohort 3 who recovered were those that had two negative PCRs, clearance, or symptom resolution. Measured with immunoSEQ multiplex PCR; TCRdb has only the in-frame clones, and not every one. This sample has a few hundred thousand clones, with approximately 82% found just once. The receptor's source is a man between 35 and 55 years old who had recovered from COVID-19. The specimen was PBMCs or T cells enriched from blood (not recorded which). The rearrangement uses TRBV7-9 and TRBJ1-1, with D possibly being TRBD1 (5 bases). CDR3 DNA sequence: TGTGCCAGCAGCTTTGATTTAGCGGGGGACACTGAAGCTTTCTTT. It specifies CASSFDLAGDTEAFF.